This T cell receptor beta chain was identified during a study of T-cell memory formation after mild COVID-19. About the research overall: The TCR clusters were mostly specific to one donor. Study-wide findings and caveats: Some clones that responded were present in memory (sampled pre-infection), which suggests cross-reactive memory joined. Of the contracting clones, CD4+ ones lay mainly in CM and EM, and CD8+ ones in EMRA. Day 15 to 85 contracting clones showed balanced CD4/CD8; day 15 to 37 expanders favored CD4+.

This clonotype was found many times. Its antigen is undetermined. This CDR3 has 14 residues. Germline CDR1 is SGDLS and CDR2 is YYNGEE. The V end lost 3 bases, the J end lost 4 bases, and 12 bases lay between the germline ends. TCRdb recomputed calls from the 5' RACE reads with MiXCR, one row per CDR3 protein. The repertoire consists of 380,000 or so distinct CDR3 sequences, with 13% to 15% occurring once and the leading ten covering around 21%. V gene TRBV9 combines with J gene TRBJ2-3; the D gene is possibly TRBD1 (5 bases). Sample: PBMCs or a T cell subset sorted from them (not recorded which). The sequence derives from a man aged 18 to 29 who had mild COVID-19 (a few samples of this study predate the infection). Cell type and time point are not known. As DNA, the CDR3 is TGTGCCAGCAGCGAGAGTGGGGCGGCAGATACGCAGTATTTT. Translating it yields CASSESGAADTQYF. Full variable domain (missing parts from reference TRBV9 and TRBJ2-3): DSGVTQTPKHLITATGQRVTLRCSPRSGDLSVYWYQQSLDQGLQFLIQYYNGEERAKGNILERFSAQQFPDLHSELNLSSLELGDSALYFCASSESGAADTQYFGPGTRLTVL.